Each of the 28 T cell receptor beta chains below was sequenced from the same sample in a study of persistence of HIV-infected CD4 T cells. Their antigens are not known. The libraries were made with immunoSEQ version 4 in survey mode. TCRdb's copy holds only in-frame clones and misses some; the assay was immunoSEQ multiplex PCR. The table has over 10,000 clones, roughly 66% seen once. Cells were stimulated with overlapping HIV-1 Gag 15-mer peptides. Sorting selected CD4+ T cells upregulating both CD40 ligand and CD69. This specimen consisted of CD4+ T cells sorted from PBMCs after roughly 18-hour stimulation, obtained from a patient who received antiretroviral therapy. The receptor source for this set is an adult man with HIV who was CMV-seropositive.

This CDR3 is CASSAGQGRVYQETQYF. The CDR3 DNA reads TGTGCCAGCAGCGCCGGACAGGGCCGCGTTTACCAAGAGACCCAGTACTTC. This rearrangement joins TRBV11-2 to TRBJ2-5; TRBD1 aligns across 8 bases. Per the germline V gene, CDR1 is SGHAT and CDR2 is FQNNGV. This CDR3 is built from 17 residues. V lost 5 bases to trimming and J lost 0 bases; unmatched junction nucleotides: 11.

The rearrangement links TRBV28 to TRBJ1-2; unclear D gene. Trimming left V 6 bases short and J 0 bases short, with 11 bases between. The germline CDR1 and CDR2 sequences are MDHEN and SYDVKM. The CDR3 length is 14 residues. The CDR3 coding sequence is TGTGCCAGCAGCCTAGGGAGATCTAACTATGGCTACACCTTC. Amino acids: CASSLGRSNYGYTF.

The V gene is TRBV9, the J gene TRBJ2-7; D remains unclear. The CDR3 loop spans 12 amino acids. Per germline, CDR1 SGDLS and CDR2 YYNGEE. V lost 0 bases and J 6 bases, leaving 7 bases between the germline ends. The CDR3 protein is CASSVDMGEQYF. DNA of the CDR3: TGTGCCAGCAGCGTAGATATGGGCGAGCAGTACTTC.

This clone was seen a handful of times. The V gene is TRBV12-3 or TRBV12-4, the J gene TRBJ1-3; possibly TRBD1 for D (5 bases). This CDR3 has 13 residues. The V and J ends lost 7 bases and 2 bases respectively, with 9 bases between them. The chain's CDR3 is CASTGGAGNTIYF. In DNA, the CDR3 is TGTGCCAGCACGGGGGGGGCTGGAAACACCATATATTTT.

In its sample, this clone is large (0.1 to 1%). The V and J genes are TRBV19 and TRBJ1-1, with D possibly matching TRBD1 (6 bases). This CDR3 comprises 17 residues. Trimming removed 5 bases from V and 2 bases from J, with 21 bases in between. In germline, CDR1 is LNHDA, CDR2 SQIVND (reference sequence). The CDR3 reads CASSPRAGARLNTEAFF. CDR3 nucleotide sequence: TGTGCCAGTAGTCCTCGGGCAGGGGCGAGATTAAACACTGAAGCTTTCTTT. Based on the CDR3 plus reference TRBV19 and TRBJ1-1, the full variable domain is DGGITQSPKYLFRKEGQNVTLSCEQNLNHDAMYWYRQDPGQGLRLIYYSQIVNDFQKGDIAEGYSVSREKKESFPLTVTSAQKNPTAFYLCASSPRAGARLNTEAFFGQGTRLTVV.

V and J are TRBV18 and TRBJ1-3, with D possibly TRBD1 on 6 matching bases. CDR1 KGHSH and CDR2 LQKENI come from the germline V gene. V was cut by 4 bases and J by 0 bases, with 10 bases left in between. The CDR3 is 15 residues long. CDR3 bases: TGTGCCAGCTCACTGGGACAAGCCTCTGGAAACACCATATATTTT. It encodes CASSLGQASGNTIYF.

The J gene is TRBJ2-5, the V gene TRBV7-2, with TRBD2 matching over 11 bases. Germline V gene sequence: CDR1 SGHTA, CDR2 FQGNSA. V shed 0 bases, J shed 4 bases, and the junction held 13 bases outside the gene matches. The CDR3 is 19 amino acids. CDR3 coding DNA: TGTGCCAGCAGCTTAGCGCCCGTTACTAGCGGGGGTCCTCTAGAGACCCAGTACTTC. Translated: CASSLAPVTSGGPLETQYF.

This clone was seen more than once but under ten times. DNA for the CDR3: TGCAGCGTTGTCCTGACAGGACGGGACTATGGCTACACCTTC. The encoded protein is CSVVLTGRDYGYTF. The chain carries TRBV29-1 and TRBJ1-2, with D tentatively TRBD1 (6 bases). CDR3 length: 14 amino acids. The germline CDR1 and CDR2 sequences are SQVTM and ANQGSEA. Trimming shortened V by 4 bases and J by 3 bases, and 15 bases separated the two germline ends. Supplemented by reference TRBV29-1 and TRBJ1-2, the full variable domain reads SAVISQKPSRDICQRGTSLTIQCQVDSQVTMMFWYRQQPGQSLTLIATANQGSEATYESGFVIDKFPISRPNLTFSTLTVSNMSPEDSSIYLCSVVLTGRDYGYTFGSGTRLTVV.

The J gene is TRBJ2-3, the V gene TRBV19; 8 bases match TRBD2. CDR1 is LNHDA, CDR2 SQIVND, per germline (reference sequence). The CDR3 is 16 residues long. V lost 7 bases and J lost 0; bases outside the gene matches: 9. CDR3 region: CASNYRSGASTDTQYF. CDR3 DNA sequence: TGTGCCAGTAACTACCGTAGCGGGGCTAGCACAGATACGCAGTATTTT.

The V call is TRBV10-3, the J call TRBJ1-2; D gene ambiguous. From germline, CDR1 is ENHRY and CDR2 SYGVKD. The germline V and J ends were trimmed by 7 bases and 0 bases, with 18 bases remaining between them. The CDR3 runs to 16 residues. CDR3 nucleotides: TGTGCCATCACCCCGGCTACTTCCCCGACTAACTATGGCTACACCTTC. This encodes CAITPATSPTNYGYTF.

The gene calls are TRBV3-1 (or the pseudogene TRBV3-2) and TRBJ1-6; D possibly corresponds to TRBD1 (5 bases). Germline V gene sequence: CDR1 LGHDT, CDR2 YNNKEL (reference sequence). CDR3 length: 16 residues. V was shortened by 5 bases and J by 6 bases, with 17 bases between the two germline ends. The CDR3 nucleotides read TGTGCCAGCAGCGATTCCGGAGGGACGAGTAATTCACCCCTCCACTTT. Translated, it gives CASSDSGGTSNSPLHF.

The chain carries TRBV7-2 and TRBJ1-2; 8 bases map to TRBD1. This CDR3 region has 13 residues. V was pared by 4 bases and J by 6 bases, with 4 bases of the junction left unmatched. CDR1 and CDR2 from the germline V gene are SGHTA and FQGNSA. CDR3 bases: TGTGCCAGCAGCTCTCAGGGGGCGGATGGCTACACCTTC. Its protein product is CASSSQGADGYTF.

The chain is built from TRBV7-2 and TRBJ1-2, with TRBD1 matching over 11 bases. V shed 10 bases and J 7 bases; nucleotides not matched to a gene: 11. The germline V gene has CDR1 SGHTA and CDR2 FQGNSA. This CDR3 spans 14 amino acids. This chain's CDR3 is CANEGQGAKVGYTF. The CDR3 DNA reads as TGTGCCAATGAAGGACAGGGGGCGAAGGTTGGCTACACCTTC.

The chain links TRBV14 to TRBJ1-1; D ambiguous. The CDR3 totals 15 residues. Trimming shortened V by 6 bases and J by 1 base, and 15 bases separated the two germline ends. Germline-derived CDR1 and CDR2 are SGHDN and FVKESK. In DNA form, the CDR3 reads TGTGCCAGCAGGAAATGGGAGATTTCGAACACTGAAGCTTTCTTT. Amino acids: CASRKWEISNTEAFF.

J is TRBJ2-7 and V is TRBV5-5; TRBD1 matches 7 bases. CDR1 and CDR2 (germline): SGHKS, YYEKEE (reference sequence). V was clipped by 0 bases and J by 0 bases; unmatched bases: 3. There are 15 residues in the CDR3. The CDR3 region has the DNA TGTGCCAGCAGCTTGGAAACAGGGGTCTCCTACGAGCAGTACTTC. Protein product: CASSLETGVSYEQYF.

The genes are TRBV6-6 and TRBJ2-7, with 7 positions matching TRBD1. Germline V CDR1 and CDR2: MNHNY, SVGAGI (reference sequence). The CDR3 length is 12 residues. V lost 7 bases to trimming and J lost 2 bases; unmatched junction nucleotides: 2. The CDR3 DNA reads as TGTGCCAGCACTCAGGGGGCCTACGAGCAGTACTTC. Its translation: CASTQGAYEQYF.

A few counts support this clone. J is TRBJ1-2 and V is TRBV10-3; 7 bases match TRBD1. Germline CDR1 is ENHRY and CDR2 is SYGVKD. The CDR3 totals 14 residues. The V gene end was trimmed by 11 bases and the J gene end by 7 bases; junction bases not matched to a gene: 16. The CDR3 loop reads CASSGQKGSRGYTF. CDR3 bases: TGTGCCTCCTCGGGACAGAAAGGATCTCGTGGCTACACCTTC.

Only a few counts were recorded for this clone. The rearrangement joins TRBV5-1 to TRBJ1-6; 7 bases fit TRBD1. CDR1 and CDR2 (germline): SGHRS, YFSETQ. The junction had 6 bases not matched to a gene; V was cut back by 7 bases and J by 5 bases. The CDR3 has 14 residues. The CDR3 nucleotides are TGCGCCAGCCGCAGCGGGACAGATAATTCACCCCTCCACTTT. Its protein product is CASRSGTDNSPLHF.

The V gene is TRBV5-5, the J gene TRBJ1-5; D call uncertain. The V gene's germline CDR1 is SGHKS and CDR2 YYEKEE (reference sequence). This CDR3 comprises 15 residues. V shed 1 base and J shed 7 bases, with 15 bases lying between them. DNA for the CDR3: TGTGCCAGCAGCTTGCAATCGGGCTCCCGCCAGCCCCAGCATTTT. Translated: CASSLQSGSRQPQHF.

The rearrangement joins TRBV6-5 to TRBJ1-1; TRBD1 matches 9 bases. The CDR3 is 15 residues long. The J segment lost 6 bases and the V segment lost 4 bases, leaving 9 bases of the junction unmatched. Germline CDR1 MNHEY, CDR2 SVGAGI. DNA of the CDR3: TGTGCCAGCAGTTCTTGGGGACAGGGCGATCCTGAAGCTTTCTTT. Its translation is CASSSWGQGDPEAFF.

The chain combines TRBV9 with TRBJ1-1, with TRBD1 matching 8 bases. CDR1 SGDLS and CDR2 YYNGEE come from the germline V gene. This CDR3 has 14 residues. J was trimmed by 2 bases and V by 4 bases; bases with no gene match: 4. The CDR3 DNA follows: TGTGCCAGCAGCACTACAGGGGGAAACACTGAAGCTTTCTTT. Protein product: CASSTTGGNTEAFF.

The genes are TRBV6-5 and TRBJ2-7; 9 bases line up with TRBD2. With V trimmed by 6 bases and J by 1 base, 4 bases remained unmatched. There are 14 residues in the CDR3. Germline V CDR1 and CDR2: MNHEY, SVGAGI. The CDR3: CASRIAGASYEQYF. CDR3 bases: TGTGCCAGCAGGATAGCGGGGGCATCCTACGAGCAGTACTTC.

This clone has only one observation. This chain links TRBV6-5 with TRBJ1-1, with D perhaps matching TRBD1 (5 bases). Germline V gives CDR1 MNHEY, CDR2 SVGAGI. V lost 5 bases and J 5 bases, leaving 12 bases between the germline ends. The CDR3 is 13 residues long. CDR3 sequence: CASSPPSGTEAFF. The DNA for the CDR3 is TGTGCCAGCAGTCCTCCTTCAGGGACTGAAGCTTTCTTT.

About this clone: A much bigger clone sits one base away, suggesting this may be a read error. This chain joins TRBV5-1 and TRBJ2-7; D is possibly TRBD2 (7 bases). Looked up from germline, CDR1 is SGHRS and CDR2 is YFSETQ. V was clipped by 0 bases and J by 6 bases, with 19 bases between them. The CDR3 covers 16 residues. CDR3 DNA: TGCGCCAGCAGCTTGGAGGGGGGGGGCCCCGGATCCGAGCAGTACTTC. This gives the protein CASSLEGGGPGSEQYF.

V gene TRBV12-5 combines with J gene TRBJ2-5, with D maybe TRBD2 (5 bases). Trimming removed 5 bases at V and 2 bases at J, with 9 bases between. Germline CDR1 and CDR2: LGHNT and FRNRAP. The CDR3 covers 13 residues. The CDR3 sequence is CASGRTWQETQYF. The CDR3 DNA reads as TGTGCTAGTGGTCGGACTTGGCAAGAGACCCAGTACTTC. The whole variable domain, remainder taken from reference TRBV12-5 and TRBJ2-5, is DARVTQTPRHKVTEMGQEVTMRCQPILGHNTVFWYRQTMMQGLELLAYFRNRAPLDDSGMPKDRFSAEMPDATLATLKIQPSEPRDSAVYFCASGRTWQETQYFGPGTRLLVL.

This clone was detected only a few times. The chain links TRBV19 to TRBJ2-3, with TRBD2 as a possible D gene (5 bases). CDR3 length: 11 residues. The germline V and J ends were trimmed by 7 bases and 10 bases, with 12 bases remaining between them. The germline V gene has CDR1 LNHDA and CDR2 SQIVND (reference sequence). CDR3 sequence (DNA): TGTGCCAGTACTGGTTCCGGGGCGCAGTATTTT. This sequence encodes CASTGSGAQYF.

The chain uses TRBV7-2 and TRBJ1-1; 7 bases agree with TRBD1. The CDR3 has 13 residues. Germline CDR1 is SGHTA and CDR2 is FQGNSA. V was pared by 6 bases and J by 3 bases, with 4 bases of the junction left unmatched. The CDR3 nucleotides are TGTGCCAGCAGGACGACAGGGTACACTGAAGCTTTCTTT. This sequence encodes CASRTTGYTEAFF. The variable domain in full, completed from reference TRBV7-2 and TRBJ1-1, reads GAGVSQSPSNKVTEKGKDVELRCDPISGHTALYWYRQSLGQGLEFLIYFQGNSAPDKSGLPSDRFSAERTGGSVSTLTIQRTQQEDSAVYLCASRTTGYTEAFFGQGTRLTVV.

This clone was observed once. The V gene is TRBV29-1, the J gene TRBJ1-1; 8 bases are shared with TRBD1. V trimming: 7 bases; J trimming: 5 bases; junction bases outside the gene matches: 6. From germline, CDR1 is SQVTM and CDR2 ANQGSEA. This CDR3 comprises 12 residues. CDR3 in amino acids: CSAYQGATEAFF. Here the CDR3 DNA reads TGCAGCGCCTATCAGGGGGCGACTGAAGCTTTCTTT. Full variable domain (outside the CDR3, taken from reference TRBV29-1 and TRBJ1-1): SAVISQKPSRDICQRGTSLTIQCQVDSQVTMMFWYRQQPGQSLTLIATANQGSEATYESGFVIDKFPISRPNLTFSTLTVSNMSPEDSSIYLCSAYQGATEAFFGQGTRLTVV.